Below are 3 T cell receptor beta chains sequenced from a single sample in a study of molecular identifiers for immune sequencing clone quantification. TCRdb itself ran the PCR reads through MiXCR, one entry per CDR3 protein. This table holds some 590,000 distinct CDR3 sequences, approximately 24% found once. The sample taken for sequencing was naive CD8+ T cells from blood, with Jurkat cell RNA spiked in. Subset specified: FACS-sorted CD8+CD4-CCR7+CD45RA+ naive T cells. These TCRs come from a human donor in good health. Some libraries in this study had Jurkat cell RNA spiked in.

This clonotype has just a few counts. Mismatch with germline at one junction end may stem from a read error. The J gene is TRBJ1-2, the V gene TRBV9; a weak D match, TRBD1 (6 bases). In germline, CDR1 is SGDLS, CDR2 YYNGEE. The CDR3 is 15 residues long. The CDR3 DNA reads TGTGCCAGCAGCGTAGGGACAGCCTCTAACTATGGCTGCACCTTC. Protein: CASSVGTASNYGCTF. Looking up the rest from reference TRBV9 and TRBJ1-2 gives the full variable domain: DSGVTQTPKHLITATGQRVTLRCSPRSGDLSVYWYQQSLDQGLQFLIQYYNGEERAKGNILERFSAQQFPDLHSELNLSSLELGDSALYFCASSVGTASNYGCTFGSGTRLTVV.

The chain couples TRBV7-9 to TRBJ2-3; 9 bases match TRBD2. This CDR3 is built from 15 residues. CDR1 is SEHNR and CDR2 is FQNEAQ in the germline V gene (reference sequence). V gave up 5 bases and J gave up 8 bases; unmatched junction bases: 11. The CDR3 is CASSISGRSAATQYF. The CDR3 DNA is TGTGCCAGCAGCATTAGCGGGAGAAGTGCTGCTACGCAGTATTTT.

This clonotype was detected a few times. This may come from a read error, since a much larger clone is one base off. This CDR3 reads CASSLLAGRTATQYF. CDR3 DNA: TGTGCCAGCAGTCTTCTAGCGGGTCGCACAGCTACGCAGTATTTT. The gene calls are TRBV27 and TRBJ2-3, with 8 bases lining up with TRBD2. The CDR3 contains 15 residues. Germline assignment: CDR1 MNHEY and CDR2 SMNVEV (reference sequence).